A single sample is the source of the 9 T cell receptor beta chains below, sequenced in a study of post-analysis software for immune sequencing data. Unique molecular identifiers featured in each of the TCR beta cDNA libraries. TCRdb reanalysed the PCR reads using MiXCR and keeps one entry per CDR3 protein. The profile shows hundreds of thousands of distinct CDR3 sequences, 30% of them singletons. No cognate antigen is known for these TCRs. Study conclusions and caveats: Five or six TRBV segments were significantly more frequent in patients than in controls. TRBV5-6, TRBV5-1 and TRBV20-1 were among these segments.

What was sequenced was blood. The source is a girl between 10 and 17 years old with multiple sclerosis.

This clonotype appeared a few times. J is TRBJ2-2 and V is TRBV11-3, with TRBD1 as a possible D gene (5 bases). Germline loops: CDR1 SGHNT, CDR2 YENEEA. The CDR3 has 13 amino acids. The ends were cut back, 0 bases at V and 6 bases at J, with 5 bases in the middle. The CDR3 sequence is CASSLEGAGELFF. CDR3 nucleotide sequence: TGTGCCAGCAGCTTAGAAGGGGCCGGGGAGCTGTTTTTT.

The J gene is TRBJ2-5, the V gene TRBV29-1; the match to TRBD1 covers 9 bases. With 8 bases clipped from V and 9 bases from J, the junction kept 19 bases outside the gene matches. Germline V gene sequence: CDR1 SQVTM, CDR2 ANQGSEA. The CDR3 length is 15 residues. The CDR3 DNA is TGCAGCATCGGGGACCCGGGACAGGGTCGTTGGGCCCAGTACTTC. Translating it yields CSIGDPGQGRWAQYF.

The V gene is TRBV18, the J gene TRBJ2-3, with TRBD1 matching 9 bases. Germline V gene lookup returns CDR1 KGHSH and CDR2 LQKENI. After removal of 4 bases from V and 1 base from J, the junction contained 12 bases not matched to a gene. The CDR3 is 18 amino acids. The CDR3 region has the DNA TGTGCCAGCTCACAAAAGAGGCCCGGGACAGGGCGCACAGATACGCAGTATTTT. Its translation: CASSQKRPGTGRTDTQYF.

In this sample, this clonotype turned up a few times. The chain couples TRBV7-2 to TRBJ2-3; TRBD2 aligns across 8 bases. The V and J ends lost 1 base and 2 bases, in that order; junction bases with no gene match: 5. Germline lookup yields CDR1 SGHTA and CDR2 FQGNSA. The CDR3 covers 16 residues. CDR3 sequence: CASSLVAAGVTDTQYF. In nucleotides, the CDR3 is TGTGCCAGCAGCTTAGTTGCAGCGGGGGTCACAGATACGCAGTATTTT.

The table lists this clonotype with a few counts. The V gene is TRBV4-3, the J gene TRBJ2-7, with D unresolved. Germline CDR1 reads LGHNA; CDR2 reads YSLEER. The CDR3 consists of 15 residues. V lost 1 base and J 2 bases, leaving 12 bases between the germline ends. CDR3 protein: CASSQVRQQPYEQYF. CDR3 sequence (DNA): TGCGCCAGCAGCCAAGTACGGCAGCAGCCCTACGAGCAGTACTTC.

The rearrangement uses TRBV6-5 and TRBJ1-2; 10 bases match TRBD1. V gave up 6 bases and J gave up 7 bases; unmatched junction bases: 11. The CDR3 extends over 15 amino acids. Germline V gene lookup returns CDR1 MNHEY and CDR2 SVGAGI. The CDR3, as DNA: TGTGCCAGCAGCCTGGGACAGGGGAAGGTGGGTGGCTACACCTTC. Amino acid sequence: CASSLGQGKVGGYTF.

This clonotype came up many times. This sequence joins TRBV20-1 and TRBJ1-2; D gene uncertain. Germline CDR1 DFQATT, CDR2 SNEGSKA (reference sequence). The CDR3 consists of 13 residues. The V and J ends lost 6 bases and 4 bases respectively, with 15 bases between them. The CDR3 DNA reads TGCAGTGCCTACGACGCGGGGATCTATGGCTACACCTTC. Amino acid sequence: CSAYDAGIYGYTF.

The V call is TRBV6-6, the J call TRBJ1-1; 9 bases align to TRBD1. The CDR3 sequence is 14 residues long. Germline CDR1 reads MNHNY; CDR2 reads SVGAGI (reference sequence). The ends lost 6 bases at V and 1 base at J; junction bases unmatched: 3. The CDR3 loop reads CASSTQGANTEAFF. CDR3 in DNA: TGTGCCAGCAGCACACAGGGGGCGAACACTGAAGCTTTCTTT.

On this clonotype itself: This may be a read error: a much more frequent sequence differs by one nucleotide. The chain couples TRBV5-1 to TRBJ2-1, with a tentative D call TRBD2 (6 bases). The CDR3 length is 15 residues. Germline loops: CDR1 SGHRS, CDR2 YFSETQ. CDR3 DNA sequence: TGCGCCAGCAGCTCGGGGGTTTCCTCCTACAATGTGCAGTTCTTC. This codes for CASSSGVSSYNVQFF.